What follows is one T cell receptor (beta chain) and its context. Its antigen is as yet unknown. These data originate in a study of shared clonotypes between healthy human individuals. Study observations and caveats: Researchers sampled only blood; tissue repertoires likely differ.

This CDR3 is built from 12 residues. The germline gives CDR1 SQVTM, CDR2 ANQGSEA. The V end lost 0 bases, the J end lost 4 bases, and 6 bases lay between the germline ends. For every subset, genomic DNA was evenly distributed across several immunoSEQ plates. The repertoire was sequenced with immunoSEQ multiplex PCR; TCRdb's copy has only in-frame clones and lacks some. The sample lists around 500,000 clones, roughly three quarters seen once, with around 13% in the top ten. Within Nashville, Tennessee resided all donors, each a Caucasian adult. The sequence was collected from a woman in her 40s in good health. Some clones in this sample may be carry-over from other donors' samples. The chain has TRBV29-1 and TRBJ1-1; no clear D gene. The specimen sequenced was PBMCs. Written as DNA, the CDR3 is TGCAGCGTTGAAGATCTGGGCACTGAAGCTTTCTTT. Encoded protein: CSVEDLGTEAFF. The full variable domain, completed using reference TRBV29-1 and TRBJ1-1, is SAVISQKPSRDICQRGTSLTIQCQVDSQVTMMFWYRQQPGQSLTLIATANQGSEATYESGFVIDKFPISRPNLTFSTLTVSNMSPEDSSIYLCSVEDLGTEAFFGQGTRLTVV.